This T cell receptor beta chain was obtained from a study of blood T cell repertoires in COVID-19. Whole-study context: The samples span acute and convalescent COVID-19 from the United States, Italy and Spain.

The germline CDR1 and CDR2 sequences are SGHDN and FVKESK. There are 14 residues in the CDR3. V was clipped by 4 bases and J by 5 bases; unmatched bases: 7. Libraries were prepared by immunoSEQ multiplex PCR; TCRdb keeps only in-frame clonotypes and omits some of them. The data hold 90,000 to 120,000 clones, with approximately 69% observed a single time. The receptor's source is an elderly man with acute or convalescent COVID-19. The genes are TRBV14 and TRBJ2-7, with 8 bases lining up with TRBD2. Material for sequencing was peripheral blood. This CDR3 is CASSPLAVEDEQYF. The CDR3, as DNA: TGTGCCAGCAGCCCACTAGCGGTTGAGGACGAGCAGTACTTC.